These 15 T cell receptor beta chains were all obtained from the same sample, sequenced in a study of human T cells and chemical hapten exposure. TCRdb passed the RACE reads through MiXCR, listing each CDR3 protein once. The data show 79,000 or so distinct CDR3 sequences, with approximately 29% seen just once and over 7.5% held by the top ten. Time point here: patch test 1, 2 weeks after DPC sensitization. Treatment indicated: therapeutic diphenylcyclopropenone sensitization with weekly scalp DPC. Material: whole blood, obtained in connection with sensitization to the hapten diphenylcyclopropenone (DPC). The receptors were sampled from a man aged 35 to 55 with alopecia areata. Some clones in this sample may be carry-over from other donors' samples.

This clonotype was counted only a few times. V gene TRBV27 combines with J gene TRBJ1-5, with 7 bases that match TRBD1. This CDR3 comprises 15 residues. In germline, CDR1 is MNHEY, CDR2 SMNVEV (reference sequence). With 4 bases clipped from V and 2 bases from J, the junction kept 5 bases outside the gene matches. CDR3 in amino acids: CASSWTGGGNQPQHF. CDR3 coding DNA: TGTGCCAGCAGTTGGACAGGCGGGGGCAATCAGCCCCAGCATTTT.

This sequence joins TRBV20-1 and TRBJ2-7, with 8 bases aligning to TRBD2. Germline V gives CDR1 DFQATT, CDR2 SNEGSKA (reference sequence). CDR3 length equals 12 residues. J lost 7 bases, V lost 6 bases, and 8 bases had no gene match. CDR3 coding DNA: TGCAGTGCCCCAGCGGGAGATAGGGAGCAGTACTTC. The encoded protein is CSAPAGDREQYF.

This sequence joins TRBV3-1 and TRBJ1-2; D perhaps matches TRBD1 (5 bases). The germline CDR1 and CDR2 sequences are LGHDT and YNNKEL (reference sequence). The CDR3 is made up of 14 amino acids. The ends were cut back, 1 base at V and 3 bases at J, with 9 bases in the middle. The CDR3 DNA reads as TGTGCCAGCAGCCAAGGGGGGGTTCACTATGGCTACACCTTC. Its protein is CASSQGGVHYGYTF. Combining the CDR3 with reference TRBV3-1 and TRBJ1-2 gives the whole variable domain DTAVSQTPKYLVTQMGNDKSIKCEQNLGHDTMYWYKQDSKKFLKIMFSYNNKELIINETVPNRFSPKSPDKAHLNLHINSLELGDSAVYFCASSQGGVHYGYTFGSGTRLTVV.

J is TRBJ2-1 and V is TRBV10-3, with a possible D match to TRBD2 (5 bases). The V gene lost 2 bases and the J gene lost 3 bases, with 11 bases spanning the gap. CDR3 length equals 15 residues. Germline CDR1 and CDR2: ENHRY and SYGVKD. In DNA, the CDR3 is TGTGCCATCAGTGAGCAGCGGCCCGACTACAATGAGCAGTTCTTC. Its translation: CAISEQRPDYNEQFF.

This clonotype was counted only a few times. CDR3 DNA sequence: TGTGCCAGCAGGGGACAGGGGGCTGCCAAAAACATTCAGTACTTC. This translates into CASRGQGAAKNIQYF. The genes are TRBV2 and TRBJ2-4; the match to TRBD1 covers 12 bases. Germline CDR1 is SNHLY and CDR2 is FYNNEI. V shed 6 bases, J shed 1 base, and the junction held 1 base outside the gene matches. CDR3 length: 15 residues.

The rearrangement joins TRBV12-3 or TRBV12-4 to TRBJ2-5; D possibly matches TRBD1 or TRBD2 (5 bases each). The CDR3 is made up of 13 amino acids. Deletions cut 10 bases from V and 5 bases from J, with 17 bases between. CDR3 sequence reads: CATSVRGAETQYF. CDR3 sequence (DNA): TGTGCCACCTCCGTCAGAGGGGCGGAGACCCAGTACTTC.

This clonotype was counted a few times. The rearrangement uses TRBV28 and TRBJ2-6; D remains unclear. Trimming shortened V by 3 bases and J by 1 base, and 10 bases separated the two germline ends. Germline assignment: CDR1 MDHEN and CDR2 SYDVKM. The CDR3 covers 16 residues. CDR3 loop: CASSFLPGSGANVLTF. The CDR3 region has the DNA TGTGCCAGCAGTTTTCTCCCAGGTTCTGGGGCCAACGTCCTGACTTTC.

This clonotype showed up just a few times. This chain joins TRBV28 and TRBJ2-6; D is uncertain. The CDR3 is 14 amino acids. The V gene lost 6 bases and the J gene lost 0 bases, with 6 bases spanning the gap. CDR1 MDHEN and CDR2 SYDVKM come from the germline V gene. The chain's CDR3 is CASRRFSGANVLTF. The CDR3 bases are TGTGCCAGCAGACGGTTCTCTGGGGCCAACGTCCTGACTTTC.

This clonotype was recorded a few times. The rearrangement uses TRBV12-3 or TRBV12-4 and TRBJ2-1; 12 nucleotides agree with TRBD2. This CDR3 is built from 16 residues. Trimming at V came to 3 bases and at J to 11 bases, leaving 11 bases not matched to a gene. The CDR3 sequence is CASSFRTSGTQEKQFF. Written as DNA, the CDR3 is TGTGCCAGCAGTTTCAGGACTAGCGGGACTCAGGAGAAGCAGTTCTTC.

This clonotype has more than one count but fewer than ten. The gene calls are TRBV9 and TRBJ2-7; 7 positions match TRBD2. The germline gives CDR1 SGDLS, CDR2 YYNGEE. V was clipped by 0 bases and J by 2 bases; unmatched bases: 2. The CDR3 has 14 residues. The CDR3 bases are TGTGCCAGCAGCGTAGCTAGCGGCCCCTACGAGCAGTACTTC. Its translation: CASSVASGPYEQYF.

This rearrangement joins TRBV20-1 to TRBJ1-5; 7 bases map to TRBD1. The CDR3 length is 13 residues. CDR1 is DFQATT, CDR2 SNEGSKA, per germline (reference sequence). V trimming: 5 bases; J trimming: 1 base; junction bases outside the gene matches: 2. Written as DNA, the CDR3 is TGCAGTGCTGAACAGGGGAGCAATCAGCCCCAGCATTTT. The encoded protein is CSAEQGSNQPQHF.

The gene calls are TRBV20-1 and TRBJ2-1; 12 positions match TRBD2. V shed 3 bases, J shed 6 bases, and the junction held 6 bases outside the gene matches. The CDR3 loop spans 15 amino acids. CDR1 is DFQATT and CDR2 is SNEGSKA in the germline V gene (reference sequence). As DNA, the CDR3 is TGCAGTGCTAGTCGGACTAGCGGGGCCGGCAATGAGCAGTTCTTC. It encodes CSASRTSGAGNEQFF.

This clonotype occurred a few times. The chain couples TRBV20-1 to TRBJ1-2; D remains ambiguous. This CDR3 has 13 residues. The V and J ends lost 0 bases and 8 bases respectively, with 13 bases between them. Germline V lookup: CDR1 DFQATT, CDR2 SNEGSKA (reference sequence). CDR3 in amino acids: CSARDAGVRGYTF. The CDR3 nucleotides are TGCAGTGCTAGAGATGCGGGCGTCAGGGGCTACACCTTC.

The chain uses TRBV18 and TRBJ2-7; 8 bases fit TRBD1. Germline loops: CDR1 KGHSH, CDR2 LQKENI. The CDR3 is 14 amino acids. V shed 3 bases, J shed 6 bases, and the junction held 7 bases outside the gene matches. The CDR3 nucleotides read TGTGCCAGCTCACCCGGGACAGGAGGGGCCGAGCAGTACTTC. It specifies CASSPGTGGAEQYF.

This clonotype was seen more than once but under ten times. The gene calls are TRBV7-2 and TRBJ1-5, with 7 bases that match TRBD1. The CDR3 contains 16 residues. The germline gives CDR1 SGHTA, CDR2 FQGNSA. Losses at the gene ends were 4 bases for V and 0 bases for J; bases not matched to a gene: 6. CDR3 nucleotides: TGTGCCAGCAGCTCTGGCCAGGGGGGTAGCAATCAGCCCCAGCATTTT. Translating gives CASSSGQGGSNQPQHF.